This TCR beta chain was identified in a study of PD-1 blockade in classical Hodgkin lymphoma. Study conclusions and caveats: Complete responders possessed baseline diversity comparable to newly diagnosed patients. By C4D1 there was a significant rise in CD4+ TCR diversity but not in CD8+ TCR diversity.

Assay used: immunoSEQ multiplex PCR; TCRdb lists only in-frame clones, some missing. Counted here are about 5,100 clones, about 61% occurring once; the ten biggest clones make up around 24%. A remark on this clone: Its matching antigen is unknown.

The CDR3 consists of 10 residues. Trimming took 5 bases from V and 3 from J, leaving 2 bases between them. Germline V CDR1 and CDR2: SGHTA, FQGNSA. Sample time point: cycle 4 day 1 (C4D1), after more than five weeks of nivolumab. Every patient relapsed after autologous stem cell transplantation, and brentuximab vedotin exposure varied. Magnetic negative selection isolated CD8+ T cells from thawed PBMCs. The rearrangement joins TRBV7-2 to TRBJ2-7; D gene ambiguous. The specimen comprised CD8+ T cells from blood, sampled before the fourth cycle of nivolumab. This clonotype was sampled from a human donor with classical Hodgkin lymphoma. CDR3 amino acids: CASSGYEQYF. The DNA of the CDR3 is TGTGCCAGCAGCGGCTACGAGCAGTACTTC.